Below, one T cell receptor beta chain is given with its context. The antigen remains unidentified. A second 7 to 11 cycle PCR used barcoded and J-beta primers. A tag from a template-switch adaptor with 12 random nucleotides marked each cDNA molecule. TCRdb recomputed calls from the 5' RACE reads with MiXCR, one row per CDR3 protein. The sample records approximately 360,000 distinct CDR3 sequences, about half being singletons. This sample is drawn from a study of blood T cells in healthy people across ages. Study-level findings and limits: Per million T cells, TCR beta diversity dropped roughly linearly as age increased. Comparison with aged donors showed that long-lived donors had more naive CD4+ cells and higher diversity.

Healthy Russian Caucasian donors spanned ages about 6 to 90 years. V dropped 5 bases and J dropped 5 bases, with 12 bases sitting between them. Germline V lookup: CDR1 DFQATT, CDR2 SNEGSKA (reference sequence). This CDR3 spans 12 amino acids. The receptor was derived from a man aged 60-69 years in good health. Sample: blood. This chain joins TRBV20-1 and TRBJ1-2, with D hard to call. This CDR3 reads CSAWTLGYGYTF. CDR3 sequence (DNA): TGCAGTGCTTGGACGCTGGGGTATGGCTACACCTTC.